One and the same sample provided the 23 T cell receptor beta chains below, sequenced in a study of cytomegalovirus exposure and HLA in healthy donors. The PCR ran on 60 Vbeta and 13 Jbeta primers. Sequencing used immunoSEQ multiplex PCR; TCRdb keeps in-frame clones, though not all of them. The table has about 130,000 clones, around 67% seen once. The source material was PBMCs. These receptors originate from a man aged 60 to 69 in good health and CMV-seropositive.

CDR3 residues: CASRVYELTEAFF. In DNA form, the CDR3 reads TGTGCCAGCAGGGTTTACGAGTTAACTGAAGCTTTCTTT. The V call is TRBV2, the J call TRBJ1-1; D gene ambiguous. The CDR3 is made up of 13 amino acids. CDR1 is SNHLY and CDR2 is FYNNEI in the germline V gene. The V gene lost 6 bases and the J gene lost 5 bases, with 13 bases spanning the gap. The variable domain in full, completed from reference TRBV2 and TRBJ1-1, reads EPEVTQTPSHQVTQMGQEVILRCVPISNHLYFYWYRQILGQKVEFLVSFYNNEISEKSEIFDDQFSVERPDGSNFTLKIRSTKLEDSAMYFCASRVYELTEAFFGQGTRLTVV.

This chain uses TRBV7-9 with TRBJ2-5; 11 nucleotides match TRBD2. The V gene end was trimmed by 1 base and the J gene end by 4 bases; junction bases not matched to a gene: 5. This CDR3 contains 16 residues. The germline V gene has CDR1 SEHNR and CDR2 FQNEAQ (reference sequence). CDR3 loop: CASSLGSGGAGETQYF. CDR3 DNA: TGTGCCAGCAGCTTAGGTAGCGGGGGGGCCGGAGAGACCCAGTACTTC.

The chain employs TRBV30 and TRBJ2-1; no clear D. The CDR3 spans 11 residues. CDR1 GTSNPN and CDR2 SVGIG come from the germline V gene (reference sequence). V lost 5 bases and J 5 bases, leaving 7 bases between the germline ends. DNA for the CDR3: TGTGCCTGGGCTCAGGACAATGAGCAGTTCTTC. Its translation is CAWAQDNEQFF.

The genes are TRBV9 and TRBJ2-5; TRBD1 might be the D (5 bases). V shed 0 bases and J shed 1 base, with 10 bases lying between them. There are 15 residues in the CDR3. Germline V CDR1 and CDR2: SGDLS, YYNGEE. The DNA of the CDR3 is TGTGCCAGCAGCGTAGATATAACAGGCCAAGAGACCCAGTACTTC. Translating it yields CASSVDITGQETQYF.

The chain combines TRBV9 with TRBJ2-1, with 9 positions matching TRBD2. The CDR3 extends over 18 amino acids. The germline CDR1 and CDR2 sequences are SGDLS and YYNGEE. With V trimmed by 2 bases and J by 9 bases, 18 bases remained unmatched. The CDR3 is CASSVATRGAGGQGEQFF. In DNA, the CDR3 is TGTGCCAGCAGCGTCGCCACAAGGGGGGCGGGGGGGCAGGGTGAGCAGTTCTTC.

This chain links TRBV19 with TRBJ2-6; possibly TRBD1 for D (6 bases). The CDR3 contains 15 residues. CDR1 and CDR2 from the germline V gene are LNHDA and SQIVND (reference sequence). Trimming stripped 3 bases from V and 2 bases from J, with 8 bases between. CDR3 DNA sequence: TGTGCCAGTAGTATTACAGGGCCTGGGGCCAACGTCCTGACTTTC. Its protein is CASSITGPGANVLTF.

The chain joins TRBV18 to TRBJ1-2; maybe TRBD1 (5 bases). The CDR3 spans 14 residues. Germline V gene lookup returns CDR1 KGHSH and CDR2 LQKENI. Trimming removed 1 base at V and 10 bases at J, with 16 bases between. CDR3 nucleotides: TGTGCCAGCTCACCACAGTCTATCGGAGGGGACTACACCTTC. It translates to CASSPQSIGGDYTF.

As regards this clone: Since no conserved phenylalanine or tryptophan closes the CDR3, a read error is the likely cause. The chain couples TRBV4-2 to TRBJ2-7, with TRBD1 matching over 7 bases. This CDR3 comprises 15 residues. Trimming removed 3 bases from V and 0 bases from J; junction bases left unmatched: 5. In germline, CDR1 is LGHNA, CDR2 YNFKEQ. CDR3 nucleotides: TGTGCCAGCAGCCATGGGACAGCGACCTCCTACGAGCAGTACCTC. This encodes CASSHGTATSYEQYL.

The gene calls are TRBV27 and TRBJ2-7; 8 bases agree with TRBD1. The V and J ends lost 5 bases and 2 bases, in that order; junction bases with no gene match: 5. Germline lookup yields CDR1 MNHEY and CDR2 SMNVEV (reference sequence). CDR3 length: 14 amino acids. Here the CDR3 reads CASSRQGIPYEQYF. The CDR3 DNA follows: TGTGCCAGCAGTCGACAGGGGATCCCCTACGAGCAGTACTTC.

The chain combines TRBV9 with TRBJ2-3, with 13 bases identical to TRBD2. The junction had 5 bases not matched to a gene; V was cut back by 4 bases and J by 9 bases. Germline values: CDR1 SGDLS, CDR2 YYNGEE. The CDR3 totals 14 residues. DNA of the CDR3: TGTGCCAGCAGCACTAGCGGGGGGGGGAAGACGCAGTATTTT. This gives the protein CASSTSGGGKTQYF.

The rearrangement links TRBV5-1 to TRBJ1-1; TRBD1 is a possible D gene (6 bases). V shed 2 bases and J shed 0 bases, with 17 bases lying between them. The length of the CDR3 is 17 residues. Germline CDR1 and CDR2: SGHRS and YFSETQ. The CDR3 region has the DNA TGCGCCAGCAGCTTCGATTGGGGGCAGTCGATGAACACTGAAGCTTTCTTT. Amino acid sequence: CASSFDWGQSMNTEAFF.

This clone was recorded a few times. This sequence joins TRBV2 and TRBJ2-7; no clear D gene. The germline V gene has CDR1 SNHLY and CDR2 FYNNEI. The CDR3 loop spans 12 amino acids. With 2 bases removed from V and 4 bases from J, the gap between germline ends came to 6 bases. The CDR3 reads CASSESRYEQYF. In DNA form, the CDR3 reads TGTGCCAGCAGTGAATCTCGGTACGAGCAGTACTTC.

The chain carries TRBV5-4 and TRBJ2-5, with 8 bases that match TRBD1. J gave up 1 base and V 7 bases, and 6 bases lay outside the gene matches. The length of the CDR3 is 14 residues. Germline lookup yields CDR1 SGHNT and CDR2 YYREEE (reference sequence). The CDR3 is CASAPGTGQETQYF. CDR3 bases: TGTGCCAGCGCCCCGGGGACAGGCCAAGAGACCCAGTACTTC.

The CDR3 reads CASSSVRGTDEQYF. In nucleotides, the CDR3 is TGTGCCAGCTCATCTGTTCGTGGGACAGACGAGCAGTACTTC. This rearrangement joins TRBV18 to TRBJ2-7; 7 bases align to TRBD1. The CDR3 is 14 amino acids. Germline CDR1 KGHSH, CDR2 LQKENI. The junction had 9 bases not matched to a gene; V was cut back by 5 bases and J by 5 bases.

The chain is built from TRBV18 and TRBJ1-5; maybe TRBD1 (5 bases). V lost 6 bases, J lost 1 base, and 13 bases lay in between. Looked up from germline, CDR1 is KGHSH and CDR2 is LQKENI. CDR3 length equals 15 residues. As DNA, the CDR3 is TGTGCCAGCTCGCTCACAGGAACGAGCAATCAGCCCCAGCATTTT. It specifies CASSLTGTSNQPQHF.

This clone was seen more than once but under ten times. The chain couples TRBV28 to TRBJ2-7; D gene ambiguous. Trimming pared 7 bases from V and 1 base from J, leaving 23 bases between. The CDR3 totals 17 residues. Germline-derived CDR1 and CDR2 are MDHEN and SYDVKM. The CDR3 DNA follows: TGTGCCAGCATCCCCTTAGGCCGATTGGCGGCGTCCTACGAGCAGTACTTC. As protein: CASIPLGRLAASYEQYF.

This chain uses TRBV5-1 with TRBJ1-3, with D possibly TRBD1 on 6 matching bases. Germline assignment: CDR1 SGHRS and CDR2 YFSETQ. Trimming left V 2 bases short and J 0 bases short, with 9 bases between. The CDR3 has 15 amino acids. The CDR3 sequence is CASSLDRSSGNTIYF. The CDR3 nucleotides read TGCGCCAGCAGCTTAGACAGGAGCTCTGGAAACACCATATATTTT.

The J gene is TRBJ1-4, the V gene TRBV28, with a possible D match to TRBD1 (6 bases). With 3 bases removed from V and 6 bases from J, the gap between germline ends came to 11 bases. Germline V gene data show CDR1 as MDHEN and CDR2 as SYDVKM. CDR3 length equals 14 residues. CDR3 DNA sequence: TGTGCCAGCAGTTTTTCACAGGGCTATGAAAAACTGTTTTTT. Translated, it gives CASSFSQGYEKLFF.

The V and J genes are TRBV7-9 and TRBJ2-2; tentatively, D is TRBD2 (5 bases). This CDR3 comprises 13 residues. The germline V gene encodes CDR1 SEHNR and CDR2 FQNEAQ (reference sequence). V shed 1 base and J shed 7 bases, with 7 bases lying between them. CDR3 sequence (DNA): TGTGCCAGCAGCTTAGGAGGGTTCGGGGAGCTGTTTTTT. Encoded protein: CASSLGGFGELFF.

The chain has TRBV19 and TRBJ2-5; the match to TRBD1 covers 10 bases. The trim removed 6 bases at V and 4 bases at J, leaving 11 bases unmatched. CDR1 and CDR2 (germline): LNHDA, SQIVND (reference sequence). The CDR3 runs to 16 residues. CDR3 loop: CASSDRGLPTRETQYF. DNA of the CDR3: TGTGCCAGTAGCGACAGGGGGCTCCCCACACGAGAGACCCAGTACTTC.

This clone has a single count. The J gene is TRBJ2-4, the V gene TRBV5-1, with a weak D call TRBD2 (5 bases). Trimming removed 0 bases from V and 8 bases from J, with 15 bases in between. The CDR3 contains 15 residues. Germline CDR1 SGHRS, CDR2 YFSETQ. The CDR3, as DNA: TGCGCCAGCAGCTTGGCCCCCGCCGAGGGTGACATTCAGTACTTC. This gives the protein CASSLAPAEGDIQYF.

J is TRBJ2-5 and V is TRBV28; TRBD1 is a possible D gene (5 bases). This CDR3 comprises 14 residues. Germline CDR1 reads MDHEN; CDR2 reads SYDVKM. With 3 bases removed from V and 1 base from J, the gap between germline ends came to 9 bases. CDR3 bases: TGTGCCAGCAGTTTCGACAGTCCCCAAGAGACCCAGTACTTC. Translated, it gives CASSFDSPQETQYF.

The V gene is TRBV18, the J gene TRBJ1-6, with TRBD1 as a possible D gene (6 bases). Germline V gene data show CDR1 as KGHSH and CDR2 as LQKENI. The V gene lost 4 bases and the J gene lost 6 bases, with 22 bases spanning the gap. This CDR3 is built from 18 residues. The CDR3 sequence: CASSLLEFGGLGNSPLHF. The CDR3 DNA is TGTGCCAGCTCACTTCTCGAGTTCGGGGGGCTTGGTAATTCACCCCTCCACTTT. The whole variable domain, remainder taken from reference TRBV18 and TRBJ1-6, is NAGVMQNPRHLVRRRGQEARLRCSPMKGHSHVYWYRQLPEEGLKFMVYLQKENIIDESGMPKERFSAEFPKEGPSILRIQQVVRGDSAAYFCASSLLEFGGLGNSPLHFGNGTRLTVT.